This is a list of T cell receptor beta chains from one sample in a study of post-analysis software for immune sequencing data. A single record per CDR3 protein comes from TCRdb applying MiXCR to the PCR reads. The top ten hold roughly 5% of the sample, which has about 770,000 distinct CDR3 sequences, about 43% seen once. The source material was blood. The receptors were sampled from a girl between 5 and 17 years old with multiple sclerosis. Both conserved end residues are part of each CDR3. Fields, in order: V gene, J gene, clone size, D gene, CDR3 protein, CDR3 DNA. The D gene is left open where the match is weak. Size values are once, few and many counts, or a class for expanded clones, and some rows have none.

>TRBV3-1|TRBJ2-1|NA|NA
CASSQDVGSNEQFF
TGTGCCAGCAGCCAAGACGTGGGTAGCAATGAGCAGTTCTTC
>TRBV29-1|TRBJ2-1|few|NA
CSVAGGSYNEQFF
TGCAGCGTTGCTGGGGGGTCCTACAATGAGCAGTTCTTC
>TRBV11-2|TRBJ2-3|once|TRBD2
CASSSPLPAGGGTDTQYF
TGTGCCAGCAGCTCCCCCCTGCCAGCGGGAGGCGGCACAGATACGCAGTATTTT
>TRBV12-3/TRBV12-4|TRBJ2-7|NA|TRBD1
CASSPSGQRTLYEQYF
TGTGCCAGCAGTCCCTCGGGACAGCGAACCCTCTACGAGCAGTACTTC
>TRBV25-1|TRBJ2-4|NA|TRBD1
CASSEDRGLSIQYF
TGTGCCAGCAGTGAAGACAGGGGGCTAAGCATTCAGTACTTC
>TRBV6-6|TRBJ2-1|many|NA
CASSYSGYSGVYNEQFF
TGTGCCAGCAGTTACTCGGGTTATAGCGGAGTTTACAATGAGCAGTTCTTC
>TRBV20-1|TRBJ2-7|NA|NA
CSAPWGDTYEQYF
TGCAGTGCCCCATGGGGGGACACCTACGAGCAGTACTTC
>TRBV29-1|TRBJ2-7|few|TRBD1
CSVEIFFRGYYEQYF
TGCAGCGTTGAAATTTTCTTCAGGGGGTACTACGAGCAGTACTTC
>TRBV5-1|TRBJ1-2|few|TRBD1
CASSGQGRGYTF
TGCGCCAGCAGCGGACAGGGTCGCGGCTACACCTTC
>TRBV6-2/TRBV6-3|TRBJ2-3|NA|NA
CASRESADTQYF
TGTGCCAGCAGGGAGAGTGCTGATACGCAGTATTTT
>TRBV5-1|TRBJ2-1|few|TRBD2
CASSLKSPGLAGAWNEQFF
TGCGCCAGCAGCTTGAAAAGCCCCGGACTAGCGGGAGCTTGGAATGAGCAGTTCTTC
>TRBV7-9|TRBJ2-5|NA|TRBD1
CASSLGVTGGEETQYF
TGTGCCAGCAGCTTAGGGGTGACAGGGGGAGAGGAGACCCAGTACTTC
>TRBV9|TRBJ1-1|NA|NA
CASSVSGARSAGAFF
TGTGCCAGCAGCGTTTCTGGGGCGCGGTCCGCCGGAGCTTTCTTT
>TRBV2|TRBJ2-7|once|NA
CASSSVNYEQYF
TGTGCCAGCAGTTCGGTAAACTACGAGCAGTACTTC
>TRBV3-1|TRBJ1-1|NA|NA
CASSPRPTGRGEAFF
TGTGCCAGCAGCCCAAGACCGACGGGGAGGGGAGAAGCTTTCTTT
>TRBV29-1|TRBJ1-1|many|NA
CSVEGELGIEAFF
TGCAGCGTTGAGGGAGAGTTGGGGATTGAAGCTTTCTTT
>TRBV14|TRBJ2-1|NA|NA
CASSQVLERHNEQFF
TGTGCCAGCAGCCAGGTTCTGGAACGCCACAATGAGCAGTTCTTC
>TRBV18|TRBJ1-1|NA|TRBD1
CASSPPRDRGMNTEAFF
TGTGCCAGCTCACCTCCTAGGGACAGGGGCATGAACACTGAAGCTTTCTTT
>TRBV15|TRBJ2-5|NA|NA
CATSRDITEGETQYF
TGTGCCACCAGCAGAGATATCACGGAGGGGGAGACCCAGTACTTC
>TRBV12-3/TRBV12-4|TRBJ2-7|NA|TRBD2
CASTLRLAGGFYEQYF
TGTGCCAGCACACTACGGCTGGCGGGAGGGTTCTACGAGCAGTACTTC
>TRBV10-3|TRBJ1-2|few|NA
CATRAGVPYGYTF
TGTGCCACCCGGGCAGGAGTTCCCTATGGCTACACCTTC
>TRBV30|TRBJ2-3|NA|TRBD1
CAEDPGTDTRYF
TGTGCGGAAGACCCGGGGACAGATACGCGGTATTTT
>TRBV6-5|TRBJ1-2|NA|NA
CASSPLGAGDGYTF
TGTGCCAGCAGCCCCCTCGGGGCAGGAGATGGCTACACCTTC
>TRBV5-1|TRBJ2-5|NA|NA
CASTRRDIKETQYF
TGCGCCAGCACGCGGCGGGACATTAAAGAGACCCAGTACTTC
>TRBV27|TRBJ2-7|once|NA
CASSLGNRAYEQYF
TGTGCCAGCAGTTTAGGGAACAGAGCCTACGAGCAGTACTTC
>TRBV25-1|TRBJ2-5|once|TRBD2
CASSEYGSGRNGETQYF
TGTGCCAGCAGTGAATACGGTAGCGGGAGAAATGGAGAGACCCAGTACTTC
>TRBV7-3|TRBJ1-6|few|NA
CASSLGRTNSPLHF
TGTGCCAGCAGCTTGGGACGGACTAATTCACCCCTCCACTTT
>TRBV29-1|TRBJ1-2|NA|TRBD1
CSVQFSRGDGYTF
TGCAGCGTTCAGTTCTCCAGGGGGGATGGCTACACCTTC
>TRBV29-1|TRBJ2-3|few|TRBD2
CSVESSSTAGALDTQYF
TGCAGCGTTGAATCATCCTCCACGGCGGGAGCTTTAGATACGCAGTATTTT
>TRBV7-2|TRBJ2-3|NA|NA
CASSSRGGSGTDTQYF
TGTGCCAGCAGCTCGCGTGGAGGGAGTGGGACAGATACGCAGTATTTT
>TRBV27|TRBJ1-2|NA|NA
CASRGEANYGYTF
TGTGCCAGCCGGGGGGAAGCTAACTATGGCTACACCTTC
>TRBV6-2/TRBV6-3|TRBJ2-6|few|TRBD1
CASRESTGVSGANVLTF
TGTGCCAGCAGAGAATCGACAGGGGTATCTGGGGCCAACGTCCTGACTTTC
>TRBV10-3|TRBJ2-7|NA|NA
CAISRRGETGSYEQYF
TGTGCCATCAGCCGAAGGGGGGAAACTGGCTCCTACGAGCAGTACTTC
>TRBV5-1|TRBJ2-5|NA|TRBD2
CASSPGLAREETQYF
TGCGCCAGCAGCCCCGGACTAGCGAGAGAAGAGACCCAGTACTTC
>TRBV29-1|TRBJ1-1|NA|NA
CSVDDGPTYEAFF
TGCAGCGTTGACGATGGGCCCACCTACGAAGCTTTCTTT
>TRBV4-3|TRBJ2-7|NA|NA
CASSQDRGQGYYEQYF
TGCGCCAGCAGCCAAGATAGAGGGCAGGGGTATTACGAGCAGTACTTC
>TRBV29-1|TRBJ1-2|few|NA
CSVPAFRNYGYTF
TGCAGCGTGCCGGCGTTCCGCAACTATGGCTACACCTTC
>TRBV5-1|TRBJ2-3|few|TRBD2
CASSLGGLAATDTQYF
TGCGCCAGCAGCCTGGGAGGACTAGCGGCCACAGATACGCAGTATTTT
>TRBV6-2/TRBV6-3|TRBJ1-5|NA|TRBD1
CASRRQGSQPQHF
TGTGCCAGCAGGAGACAGGGCAGTCAGCCCCAGCATTTT
>TRBV5-1|TRBJ1-6|NA|NA
CASSLDRRSSPLHF
TGCGCCAGCAGCCTAGACCGACGTTCTTCACCCCTCCACTTT
>TRBV7-2|TRBJ2-3|NA|NA
CASSPRTGSTDTQYF
TGTGCCAGCAGCCCACGGACTGGGAGCACAGATACGCAGTATTTT
>TRBV14|TRBJ2-1|NA|NA
CASSQVGLGAASEQFF
TGTGCCAGCAGCCAAGTGGGACTGGGGGCGGCTAGTGAGCAGTTCTTC
>TRBV7-2|TRBJ2-7|NA|NA
CASSLNTRLYEQYF
TGTGCCAGCAGCTTGAACACTAGGCTCTACGAGCAGTACTTC
>TRBV3-1|TRBJ2-7|many|NA
CASTLGRHSYEQYF
TGTGCCAGCACCCTGGGACGGCACTCCTACGAGCAGTACTTC
>TRBV29-1|TRBJ2-1|NA|TRBD1
CSVNRDRGGNEQFF
TGCAGCGTAAACCGGGACAGGGGGGGGAATGAGCAGTTCTTC
>TRBV28|TRBJ1-2|NA|TRBD1
CASGVDGLGGNYGYTF
TGTGCCAGTGGGGTCGACGGTCTAGGGGGCAACTATGGCTACACCTTC
>TRBV4-2|TRBJ2-7|NA|NA
CASSHNRESSYEQYF
TGTGCCAGCAGCCACAACAGGGAGAGCTCCTACGAGCAGTACTTC
>TRBV9|TRBJ2-7|NA|NA
CASSVGRGDGSYEQYF
TGTGCCAGCAGCGTAGGGAGAGGGGACGGCTCCTACGAGCAGTACTTC
>TRBV9|TRBJ2-1|NA|NA
CASSPFQRNNEQFF
TGTGCCAGCAGCCCCTTCCAGCGGAACAATGAGCAGTTCTTC
>TRBV4-1|TRBJ2-7|few|NA
CASSQEHGQRSYYEQYF
TGCGCCAGCAGCCAAGAACACGGACAGCGCTCTTACTACGAGCAGTACTTC
>TRBV28|TRBJ2-7|NA|TRBD1
CASSSPDRGPDEQYF
TGTGCCAGCAGTTCCCCCGACAGGGGACCCGACGAGCAGTACTTC
>TRBV5-1|TRBJ2-7|once|NA
CASSLPTAHEQYF
TGCGCCAGTAGCCTCCCGACAGCCCACGAGCAGTACTTC
>TRBV27|TRBJ2-7|few|TRBD1
CASRRDRSTYEQYF
TGTGCCAGCCGCCGGGACAGATCCACCTACGAGCAGTACTTC
>TRBV10-3|TRBJ1-2|NA|NA
CAIYSGGALNYGYTF
TGTGCCATCTATAGTGGTGGGGCGCTCAACTATGGCTACACCTTC
>TRBV24-1|TRBJ1-5|few|TRBD1
CATSDLPAGGGNQPQHF
TGTGCCACCAGTGATTTGCCGGCAGGGGGTGGCAATCAGCCCCAGCATTTT